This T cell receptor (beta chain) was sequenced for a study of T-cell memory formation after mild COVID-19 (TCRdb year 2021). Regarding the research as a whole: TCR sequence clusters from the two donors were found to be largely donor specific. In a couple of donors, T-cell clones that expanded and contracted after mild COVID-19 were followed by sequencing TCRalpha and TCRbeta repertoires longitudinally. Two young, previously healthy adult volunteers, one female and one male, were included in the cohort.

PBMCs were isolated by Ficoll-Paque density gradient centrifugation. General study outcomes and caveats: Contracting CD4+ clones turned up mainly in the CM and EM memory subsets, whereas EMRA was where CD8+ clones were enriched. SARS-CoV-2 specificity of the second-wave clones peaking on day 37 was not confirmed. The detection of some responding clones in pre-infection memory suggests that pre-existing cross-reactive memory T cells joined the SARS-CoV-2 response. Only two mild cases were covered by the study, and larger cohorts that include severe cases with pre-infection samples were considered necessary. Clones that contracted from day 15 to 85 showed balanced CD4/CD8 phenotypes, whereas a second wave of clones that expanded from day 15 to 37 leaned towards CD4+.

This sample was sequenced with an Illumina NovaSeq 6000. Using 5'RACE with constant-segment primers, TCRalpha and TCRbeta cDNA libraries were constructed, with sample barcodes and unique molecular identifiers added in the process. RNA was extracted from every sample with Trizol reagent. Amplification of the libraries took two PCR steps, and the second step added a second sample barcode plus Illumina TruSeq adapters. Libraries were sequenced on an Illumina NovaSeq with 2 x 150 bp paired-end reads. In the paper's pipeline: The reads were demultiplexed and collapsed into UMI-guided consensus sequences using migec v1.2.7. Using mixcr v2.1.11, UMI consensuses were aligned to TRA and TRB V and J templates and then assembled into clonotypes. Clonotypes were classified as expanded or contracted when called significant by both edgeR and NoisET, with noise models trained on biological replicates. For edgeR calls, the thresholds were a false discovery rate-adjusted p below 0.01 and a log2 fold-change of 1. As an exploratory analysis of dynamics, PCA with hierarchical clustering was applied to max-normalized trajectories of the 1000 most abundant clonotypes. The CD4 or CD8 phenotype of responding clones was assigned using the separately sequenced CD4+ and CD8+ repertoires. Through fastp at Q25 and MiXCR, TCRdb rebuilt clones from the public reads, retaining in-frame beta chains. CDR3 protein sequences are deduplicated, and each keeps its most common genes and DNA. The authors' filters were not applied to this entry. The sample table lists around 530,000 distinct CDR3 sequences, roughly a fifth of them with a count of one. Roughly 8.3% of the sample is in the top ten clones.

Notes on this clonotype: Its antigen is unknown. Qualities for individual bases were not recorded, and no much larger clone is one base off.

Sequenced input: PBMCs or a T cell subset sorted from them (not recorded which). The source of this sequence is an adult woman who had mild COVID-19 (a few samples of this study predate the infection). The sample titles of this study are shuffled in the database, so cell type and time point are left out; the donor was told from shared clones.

Here is the DNA: TGTGCCAACGAAAGCCTAGCGGGAGCCTACGAGCAGTACTTC. It translates to CANESLAGAYEQYF. The chain joins TRBV6-5 to TRBJ2-7; a stretch of 10 junction bases matches TRBD2. Compared with germline, V lacks 10 bases and J lacks 2 bases; bases without a gene match: 8. The CDR3 goes from the cysteine to the phenylalanine over 14 residues. Only the CDR3 region is kept as DNA, spanning 42 bases read in frame from base 1. The germline V gene supplies CDR1 MNHEY and CDR2 SVGAGI.